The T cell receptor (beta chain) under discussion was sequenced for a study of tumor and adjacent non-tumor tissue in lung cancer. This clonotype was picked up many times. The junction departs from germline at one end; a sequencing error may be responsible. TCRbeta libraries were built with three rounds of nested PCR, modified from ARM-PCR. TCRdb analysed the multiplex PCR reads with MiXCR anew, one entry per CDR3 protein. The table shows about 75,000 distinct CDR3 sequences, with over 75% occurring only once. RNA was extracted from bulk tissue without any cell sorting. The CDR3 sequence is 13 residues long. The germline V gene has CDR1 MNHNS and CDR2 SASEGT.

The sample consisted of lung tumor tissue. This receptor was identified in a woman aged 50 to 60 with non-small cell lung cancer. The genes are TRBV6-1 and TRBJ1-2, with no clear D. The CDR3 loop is CTSSPGYNYGYTF. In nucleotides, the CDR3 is TGTACCAGCAGTCCGGGTTATAACTATGGCTACACCTTC.